Reported below is one T cell receptor beta chain. Antigen specificity is unknown. With V trimmed by 6 bases and J by 6 bases, 7 bases remained unmatched. The CDR3 covers 14 residues. Germline CDR1 MNHEY, CDR2 SVGAGI. The sample is drawn from a study of shared clonotypes between healthy human individuals. Study-level findings and limits: It was anticipated that sequencing depth would influence how many clonotypes donors shared. The sampled material consisted only of blood, and tissue repertoires are likely to differ.

Data came from immunoSEQ multiplex PCR; TCRdb stores just in-frame clones and leaves some out. The sample contains 230,000 or so clones, 65% of which appear only once. The source material was memory CD4+ T cells sorted from blood. Subset denoted: CD45RA-negative fraction. This TCR was recovered from a man younger than 40 in good health. The chain carries TRBV6-5 and TRBJ2-4, with 8 nucleotides matching TRBD1. The CDR3: CASRKTGAGNIQYF. The DNA of the CDR3 is TGTGCCAGCAGGAAGACAGGGGCGGGAAACATTCAGTACTTC.